The present TCR beta chain was sequenced within a study of Ad26.COV2.S vaccination and SARS-CoV-2 variants. The data were produced by immunoSEQ multiplex PCR, yet TCRdb's version contains in-frame clones alone and is incomplete. The sample has hundreds of thousands of clones; 80% to 90% are singletons. As concerns this clone: One end of the junction varies from germline; a read error may be responsible.

As for treatment: about 20 received Ad26.COV2.S at low or high dose, single or two shots; 5 received placebo; per-sample allocation not given. Vaccine and placebo recipients were sampled on day 63 after the first injection. Germline values: CDR1 LGHDT, CDR2 YNNKEL (reference sequence). This CDR3 spans 15 amino acids. This material consisted of peripheral blood, taken in a trial of Ad26.COV2.S vaccine versus placebo. The rearrangement uses TRBV3-1 (or the pseudogene TRBV3-2) and TRBJ2-7, with D hard to call. The clonotype was recovered from a person between 18 and 60 years old who received the Ad26.COV2.S COVID-19 vaccine or a placebo. The CDR3 is CASSKEDGSSYEQYF. CDR3 DNA: TGTGCCAGCAGCAAAGAGGACGGATCCTCCTACGAGCAGTACTTC.